These 5 T cell receptor beta chains were sequenced from one sample in a study of cytomegalovirus exposure and HLA in healthy donors. The PCR employed 60 Vbeta primers together with 13 Jbeta primers. Sequenced by immunoSEQ multiplex PCR; TCRdb stores in-frame clones only, minus some. The table gives 200,000 to 250,000 clones; the top ten clones make up about 0.9% of it. The sample taken for sequencing was PBMCs. These TCRs come from a woman aged 25 to 39 in good health and CMV-seropositive.

V gene TRBV15 combines with J gene TRBJ2-7, with D uncertain. V lost 0 bases and J 3 bases, leaving 6 bases between the germline ends. From germline, CDR1 is LNHNV and CDR2 YYDKDF (reference sequence). This CDR3 comprises 13 residues. The CDR3 loop is CATSREYSYEQYF. The CDR3 DNA is TGTGCCACCAGCAGAGAATACAGCTACGAGCAGTACTTC.

The chain recombines TRBV7-2 with TRBJ1-1; a weak D match, TRBD1 (5 bases). This CDR3 comprises 15 residues. Trimming stripped 5 bases from V and 1 base from J, with 14 bases between. Germline-derived CDR1 and CDR2 are SGHTA and FQGNSA. The CDR3 is CASSLIGGGNTEAFF. The CDR3 DNA sequence: TGTGCCAGCAGCCTCATCGGGGGAGGGAACACTGAAGCTTTCTTT.

The DNA of the CDR3 is TGTGCCAGTAGTTTCGGGACAGGGTTCTACACTGAAGCTTTCTTT. Its protein product is CASSFGTGFYTEAFF. The J gene is TRBJ1-1, the V gene TRBV19, with 9 bases matching TRBD1. The V and J ends lost 5 bases and 3 bases, in that order; junction bases with no gene match: 7. This CDR3 comprises 15 residues. CDR1 and CDR2 (germline): LNHDA, SQIVND (reference sequence).

J is TRBJ1-2 and V is TRBV6-5; D is perhaps TRBD1 (5 bases). Germline lookup yields CDR1 MNHEY and CDR2 SVGAGI. The CDR3 totals 13 residues. Trimming took off 6 bases at V and 3 bases at J, with 11 bases between the two ends. CDR3 in amino acids: CASRTGTHYGYTF. Here the CDR3 DNA reads TGTGCCAGCAGAACCGGGACTCACTATGGCTACACCTTC.

About this clone: In the same sample, other DNA sequences code for this CDR3. The J gene is TRBJ1-2, the V gene TRBV7-9; 10 bases are shared with TRBD1. CDR1 and CDR2 (germline): SEHNR, FQNEAQ (reference sequence). V lost 4 bases to trimming and J lost 7 bases; unmatched junction nucleotides: 0. This CDR3 has 12 residues. CDR3 amino acids: CASSWDRGGYTF. As DNA, the CDR3 is TGTGCCAGCAGCTGGGACAGGGGTGGCTACACCTTC.